The clone carrying this TCR beta chain is medium-sized. Its antigen is unknown. This sample is part of a study of spatial heterogeneity in lung cancer. General study findings and limits: Within tumors, counts of expanded alpha and beta TCRs tracked tumor mutation counts.

The time point denotes: sample taken at primary tumor resection. Samples were donated by 72 untreated early-stage non-small cell lung cancer patients. Whole RNA, isolated from tumor, nontumor lung or frozen PBMC, was sequenced without prior sorting. Germline loops: CDR1 SNHLY, CDR2 FYNNEI. The CDR3 covers 15 residues. V lost 1 base and J lost 7; bases outside the gene matches: 1. TCRdb reprocessed the 5' RACE reads via MiXCR and lists one record per CDR3 protein. The sample lists over 5,500 distinct CDR3 sequences, around 2.9% occurring once. This rearrangement joins TRBV2 to TRBJ2-1; 13 nucleotides match TRBD2. The receptor comes from a male donor with early-stage non-small cell lung cancer. The specimen comprised lung tumor tissue, sampled at surgery. The CDR3 DNA is TGTGCCAGCAGTGAAGGGACTAGCGGGGGAAATGAGCAGTTCTTC. This sequence encodes CASSEGTSGGNEQFF.